The next 20 T cell receptor beta chains were all read from a single sample in a study of CD8 T cells in Susac syndrome. Random hexamers served to reverse transcribe about 0.45 to 1 ug RNA. One entry per CDR3 protein results from TCRdb running MiXCR on the immunoSEQ multiplex PCR reads. This table holds around 230,000 distinct CDR3 sequences, roughly 96% found once. The sample was CD4+ T cells from PBMCs. The receptor set was obtained from a human donor with multiple sclerosis.

V gene TRBV20-1 combines with J gene TRBJ2-6; D unclear. V was clipped by 3 bases and J by 0 bases, with 6 bases between them. In germline, CDR1 is DFQATT, CDR2 SNEGSKA (reference sequence). CDR3 length: 14 amino acids. CDR3 in DNA: TGCAGTGCTAGGTCAGACTCTGGGGCCAACGTCCTGACTTTC. Its protein is CSARSDSGANVLTF.

The chain links TRBV30 to TRBJ1-5; the D gene is possibly TRBD1 (5 bases). V was pared by 0 bases and J by 7 bases, with 10 bases between. Per the germline V gene, CDR1 is GTSNPN and CDR2 is SVGIG (reference sequence). The CDR3 has 13 amino acids. The CDR3 nucleotides read TGTGCCTGGAGTGTCCAGGGTGTACAGCCCCAGCATTTT. This gives the protein CAWSVQGVQPQHF.

The CDR3: CASSDPTGTEAFF. CDR3 DNA: TGTGCCAGCAGTGATCCCACAGGGACTGAAGCTTTCTTT. The chain combines TRBV2 with TRBJ1-1; the D gene is possibly TRBD1 (6 bases). This CDR3 region has 13 residues. The ends were cut back, 3 bases at V and 5 bases at J, with 10 bases in the middle. Germline loops: CDR1 SNHLY, CDR2 FYNNEI.

The V gene is TRBV3-1, the J gene TRBJ2-7; D gene unclear. The CDR3 spans 11 residues. Trimming took 3 bases from V and 5 from J, leaving 5 bases between them. CDR1 LGHDT and CDR2 YNNKEL come from the germline V gene (reference sequence). The CDR3 loop is CASSQTHEQYF. The CDR3 coding sequence is TGTGCCAGCAGCCAGACGCACGAGCAGTACTTC.

This sequence joins TRBV7-2 and TRBJ2-7; 7 bases agree with TRBD1. With V trimmed by 5 bases and J by 6 bases, 4 bases remained unmatched. The CDR3 contains 12 residues. Germline values: CDR1 SGHTA, CDR2 FQGNSA. The CDR3 here is CASSRPGGEQYF. DNA for the CDR3: TGTGCCAGCAGCCGGCCAGGGGGCGAGCAGTACTTC.

The rearrangement joins TRBV3-1 to TRBJ2-1; TRBD1 matches at 9 bases. V gave up 4 bases and J gave up 8 bases; unmatched junction bases: 12. Per the germline V gene, CDR1 is LGHDT and CDR2 is YNNKEL (reference sequence). This CDR3 is built from 16 residues. For the CDR3, the DNA is TGTGCCAGCAGCCCTTACACCGGGACAGGGTACGATGAGCAGTTCTTC. This sequence encodes CASSPYTGTGYDEQFF.

The rearrangement links TRBV29-1 to TRBJ2-1, with 11 bases fitting TRBD2. The CDR3 sequence is 13 residues long. With V trimmed by 8 bases and J by 2 bases, 2 bases remained unmatched. CDR1 is SQVTM, CDR2 ANQGSEA, per germline. The CDR3 nucleotides are TGCAGCACTAGCGGGAGAACCTACAATGAGCAGTTCTTC. As protein: CSTSGRTYNEQFF.

The V call is TRBV6-1, the J call TRBJ2-1; tentative D call: TRBD1 (5 bases). Germline CDR1 is MNHNS and CDR2 is SASEGT. The CDR3 runs 16 residues. The germline V and J ends were trimmed by 8 bases and 3 bases, with 20 bases remaining between them. CDR3 residues: CASRGDRTGYYNEQFF. The CDR3 DNA reads TGTGCCAGCCGAGGAGACAGAACAGGATACTACAATGAGCAGTTCTTC.

The chain carries TRBV15 and TRBJ2-1; 8 bases line up with TRBD2. V lost 0 bases, J lost 6 bases, and 4 bases stayed unmatched. The CDR3 runs to 15 residues. Germline V gene sequence: CDR1 LNHNV, CDR2 YYDKDF (reference sequence). The CDR3 loop is CATSRDLGGVNEQFF. CDR3 coding DNA: TGTGCCACCAGCAGAGATCTCGGGGGGGTCAATGAGCAGTTCTTC.

The chain links TRBV27 to TRBJ2-6; D remains unclear. There are 14 residues in the CDR3. Trimming removed 6 bases from V and 4 bases from J, with 10 bases in between. Germline V gene data show CDR1 as MNHEY and CDR2 as SMNVEV (reference sequence). CDR3 bases: TGTGCCAGCAGAACGACGCGGGGGGCCAACGTCCTGACTTTC. Translating it yields CASRTTRGANVLTF. Full variable domain (remainder filled in from reference TRBV27 and TRBJ2-6): EAQVTQNPRYLITVTGKKLTVTCSQNMNHEYMSWYRQDPGLGLRQIYYSMNVEVTDKGDVPEGYKVSRKEKRNFPLILESPSPNQTSLYFCASRTTRGANVLTFGAGSRLTVL.

The chain is built from TRBV10-3 and TRBJ1-1, with D perhaps matching TRBD1 (5 bases). V was trimmed by 11 bases and J by 4 bases, leaving 11 bases between them. Per the germline V gene, CDR1 is ENHRY and CDR2 is SYGVKD. There are 11 residues in the CDR3. The CDR3 nucleotides read TGTGCCGTCGCCGGGGGCACTGAAGCTTTCTTT. It yields the protein CAVAGGTEAFF.

J is TRBJ2-1 and V is TRBV4-2; D perhaps matches TRBD1 (7 bases). The length of the CDR3 is 16 residues. The V end was cut by 0 bases, the J end by 6 bases, with 15 bases between. Germline V gives CDR1 LGHNA, CDR2 YNFKEQ. The CDR3 is CASSQDPRGAPNEQFF. The CDR3 nucleotides are TGTGCCAGCAGCCAAGATCCCAGGGGGGCCCCCAATGAGCAGTTCTTC.

This chain links TRBV19 with TRBJ1-2, with D possibly matching TRBD1 (5 bases). This CDR3 has 12 residues. The V end was cut by 3 bases, the J end by 5 bases, with 7 bases between. Germline V lookup: CDR1 LNHDA, CDR2 SQIVND (reference sequence). The CDR3 reads CASSMAGYGYTF. CDR3 nucleotide sequence: TGTGCCAGTAGTATGGCAGGGTATGGCTACACCTTC.

The chain recombines TRBV12-3 or TRBV12-4 with TRBJ2-7; TRBD2 matches 8 bases. The length of the CDR3 is 15 residues. J gave up 0 bases and V 5 bases, and 6 bases lay outside the gene matches. CDR3 nucleotides: TGTGCCAGCAGTCGCCCAACTAGCGGCTCCTACGAGCAGTACTTC. Translation: CASSRPTSGSYEQYF.

J is TRBJ2-7 and V is TRBV6-1; 9 bases map to TRBD2. The CDR3 is 15 amino acids. Germline V gene sequence: CDR1 MNHNS, CDR2 SASEGT. Losses at the gene ends were 8 bases for V and 4 bases for J; bases not matched to a gene: 12. CDR3 nucleotide sequence: TGTGCCAGCCGTGGGGCTGCGGGAGGGCCGTACGAGCAGTACTTC. Translated: CASRGAAGGPYEQYF.

This rearrangement joins TRBV2 to TRBJ1-6; D possibly corresponds to TRBD1 (5 bases). This CDR3 is 11 amino acids long. Trimming shortened V by 5 bases and J by 11 bases, and 7 bases separated the two germline ends. Germline V gene data show CDR1 as SNHLY and CDR2 as FYNNEI. CDR3 coding DNA: TGTGCCAGCAGTACGACAGCACCCCTCCACTTT. Amino acids: CASSTTAPLHF.

V is TRBV12-3 or TRBV12-4 and J is TRBJ2-1; 14 bases are a match to TRBD2. The CDR3 has 16 residues. V shed 6 bases and J 2 bases; nucleotides not matched to a gene: 3. The CDR3 is CASRTSGGAAYNEQFF. The CDR3 bases are TGTGCCAGCAGGACTAGCGGGGGGGCCGCCTACAATGAGCAGTTCTTC.

This clonotype was detected only a few times. V and J are TRBV18 and TRBJ1-1; TRBD1 aligns across 11 bases. V gave up 3 bases and J gave up 4 bases; unmatched junction bases: 4. The CDR3 is 15 residues long. CDR1 is KGHSH and CDR2 is LQKENI in the germline V gene. The CDR3 DNA is TGTGCCAGCTCACCGTCCGGACAGGGGGCCACTGAAGCTTTCTTT. It translates to CASSPSGQGATEAFF.

V is TRBV7-2 and J is TRBJ2-5; 9 nucleotides agree with TRBD1. CDR3 size: 15 residues. CDR1 and CDR2 from the germline V gene are SGHTA and FQGNSA. With V trimmed by 0 bases and J by 9 bases, 8 bases remained unmatched. CDR3 bases: TGTGCCAGCAGCTTAGCCGGGACAGGGTCTTTGGCCCAGTACTTC. It codes for CASSLAGTGSLAQYF.

The chain couples TRBV7-9 to TRBJ2-7; the D gene could be TRBD1 or TRBD2 (5 bases each). CDR3 length: 13 amino acids. V was trimmed by 2 bases and J by 6 bases, leaving 11 bases between them. CDR1 is SEHNR and CDR2 is FQNEAQ in the germline V gene (reference sequence). CDR3: CASSLNQGREQYF. Written as DNA, the CDR3 is TGTGCCAGCAGCTTAAACCAGGGACGCGAGCAGTACTTC.